This T cell receptor beta chain was documented in a study of cytomegalovirus exposure and HLA in healthy donors. 60 Vbeta and 13 Jbeta primers were used in PCR. How the authors handled the data: Later, some 79 million unique TCR beta chains were counted in an analysis, and roughly 11 million of them were shared. Assay: immunoSEQ multiplex PCR; the TCRdb copy retains only in-frame clones and omits some. V and J calls plus clone size are reproduced from that table; the DNA served to infer D and trimming. This sample's table has more than 95,000 clones. Nominal health characterized the donors when sampled, though unrecorded immune exposures were likely. The CDR3 covers 14 residues. CDR1 and CDR2 from the germline V gene are SGHVS and FQNEAQ. Losses at the gene ends were 1 base for V and 6 bases for J; bases not matched to a gene: 6.

The sequenced material came from PBMCs. This TCR came from a man aged 35-49 years in good health and CMV-seronegative. V usage is TRBV7-8 and J usage is TRBJ2-7, with TRBD1 identical over 7 bases. Here the CDR3 DNA reads TGTGCCAGCAGCTTAGGAACCGGGACAGCCGAGCAGTACTTC. Translating it yields CASSLGTGTAEQYF. The full variable domain, completed using reference TRBV7-8 and TRBJ2-7, is GAGVSQSPRYKVAKRGQDVALRCDPISGHVSLFWYQQALGQGPEFLTYFQNEAQLDKSGLPSDRFFAERPEGSVSTLKIQRTQQEDSAVYLCASSLGTGTAEQYFGPGTRLTVT.